This TCR beta chain is drawn from a study of graft-versus-host responses after intestinal transplantation (dated by TCRdb to about 2021). Regarding the research as a whole: The transplants that recipients received were multivisceral, liver-intestinal, or isolated intestinal. Rather than going through the commercial service, samples from a few later patients were sequenced in-house on an Illumina MiSeq and processed with MiXCR. Graft-versus-host and host-versus-graft alloreactive T cell clones were tracked in the graft, circulation and bone marrow after intestinal transplantation using bulk TCR-beta CDR3 sequencing. A peak of at least 4% donor T cells among recipient peripheral blood mononuclear cells was the definition used for donor T cell macrochimerism. Alloreactive clones were identified by sequencing pre-transplant mixed lymphocyte reaction products and comparing them with unstimulated pre-transplant donor and recipient T cells. Every recipient was given anti-thymocyte globulin induction, then maintenance tacrolimus and steroids for roughly 3 years. The cohort enrolled some 24 intestinal transplant recipients, one of whom was a retransplant, and 3 patients without pretransplant specimens were excluded. The paper as a whole reports these results and caveats: In patients with donor T cell macrochimerism, the allografts had high GvH to HvG T cell clonal ratios. GvH clones were found in recipient bone marrow, and some of the GvH clones appeared earlier in ileal mucosa or blood, which is consistent with an intestinal mucosal origin. Early after transplant, peak levels of circulating GvH clones were found to be associated with declines in HvG clones. Conclusions were limited by the relatively low number and heterogeneity of intestinal transplant patients.

Explained via the paper, the time point label denotes: cells obtained before transplantation from donor or recipient. CD3+CD4+ and CD3+CD8+ populations were FACS-sorted from unstimulated pre-transplant donor and recipient cells taken from spleen or lymph nodes. Details on this clone: Its cognate antigen has yet to be identified. Base qualities are not recorded, but no much larger clone differs from it by a single base.

The receptor library was made with the immunoSEQ multiplex PCR assay. For most patients, genomic DNA was isolated with the Qiagen DNeasy Blood and Tissue Kit and sent frozen to Adaptive Biotechnologies for TCR sequencing. High-throughput TCR-beta CDR3 sequencing of genomic DNA from most patients was performed by Adaptive Biotechnologies. Per the authors' processing: Adaptive's ImmunoSEQ software supplied the TCR sequencing data for 18 patients, while MiXCR and VDJtools were used to process a few other patients. To correct CD4 versus CD8 sorting errors, any sequence found in both subsets at a frequency ratio below 5:1 was removed. CDR3 nucleotide sequences shared between donor and recipient were removed because the origin of such sequences could not be assigned. To be classed as alloreactive, a clone needed at least 2-fold expansion over unstimulated cells and a minimum CFSE-low frequency of 0.002% (template counts) or 0.001% (read counts). A clone was considered mappable if detected in the sequenced pre-transplant spleen, lymph node, or MLR CFSE-low populations of the donor or recipient. The cumulative frequency of alloreactive clones was calculated as a percentage of all sequences, weighted by copy number. The table comes from immuneACCESS by way of TCRdb, which keeps in-frame sequences with V and J called. Part of the clones is missing from these tables; in studies checked, under half for an unresolved V gene and the rest for unknown reasons. That table is the source of V, J and clone size, and D and trimming were worked out from the DNA. Across this sample there are tens of thousands of clones, with about 94% seen only once. The leading ten clones occupy less than 0.65% of the sample.

The material was unstimulated CD8+ T cells sorted from spleen or lymph node cells, obtained before intestinal transplant. This sequence was found in a human donor who received an intestinal transplant.

The nucleotides read TGTGCCTGGAGTGAATCCTGGTCCTACGAGCAGTACTTC. This yields the protein CAWSESWSYEQYF. This sequence uses TRBV30 and TRBJ2-7; no D gene is confidently identified. Including cysteine and phenylalanine, the CDR3 has 13 amino acids. Kept here is only the CDR3 DNA, which spans 39 bases and is read in frame from base 1. As encoded in the germline V gene (reference sequence), CDR1 is GTSNPN while CDR2 is SVGIG. V and J are truncated by 1 base and 1 base respectively, leaving an intervening sequence of 8 bases.